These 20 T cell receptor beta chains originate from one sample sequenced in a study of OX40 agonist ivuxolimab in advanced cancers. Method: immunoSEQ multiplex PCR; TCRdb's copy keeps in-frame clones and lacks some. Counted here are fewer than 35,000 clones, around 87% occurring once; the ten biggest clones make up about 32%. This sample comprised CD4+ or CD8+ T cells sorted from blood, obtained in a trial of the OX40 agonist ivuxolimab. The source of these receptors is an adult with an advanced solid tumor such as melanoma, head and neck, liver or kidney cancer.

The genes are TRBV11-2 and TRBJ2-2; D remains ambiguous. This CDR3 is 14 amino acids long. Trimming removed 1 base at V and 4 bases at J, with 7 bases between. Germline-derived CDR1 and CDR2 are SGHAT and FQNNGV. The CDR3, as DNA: TGTGCCAGCAGCTTAGGTTGGGGCACCGGGGAGCTGTTTTTT. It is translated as CASSLGWGTGELFF.

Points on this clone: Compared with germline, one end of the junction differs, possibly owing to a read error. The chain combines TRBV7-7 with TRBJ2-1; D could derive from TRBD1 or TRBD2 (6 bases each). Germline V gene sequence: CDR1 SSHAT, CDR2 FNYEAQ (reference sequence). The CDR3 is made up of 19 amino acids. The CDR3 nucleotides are TGTGCTAGCAGCCCGGAGGGGGGTGGATCCCTGTGGACCTACAATGAGCAGTTCTTC. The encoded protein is CASSPEGGGSLWTYNEQFF.

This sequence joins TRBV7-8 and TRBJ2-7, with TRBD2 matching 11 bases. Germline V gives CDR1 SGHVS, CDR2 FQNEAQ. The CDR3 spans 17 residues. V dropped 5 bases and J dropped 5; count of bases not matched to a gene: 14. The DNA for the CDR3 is TGTGCCAGCAGCCCGGCTAGCGGGAGGCCCGAGGTTGACGAGCAGTACTTC. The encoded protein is CASSPASGRPEVDEQYF.

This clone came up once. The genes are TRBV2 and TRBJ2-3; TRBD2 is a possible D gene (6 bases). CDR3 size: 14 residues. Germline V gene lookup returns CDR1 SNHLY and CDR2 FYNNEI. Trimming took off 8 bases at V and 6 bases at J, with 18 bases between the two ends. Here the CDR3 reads CASRRGGEADTQYF. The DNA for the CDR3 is TGTGCCAGCCGAAGGGGCGGGGAAGCGGATACGCAGTATTTT. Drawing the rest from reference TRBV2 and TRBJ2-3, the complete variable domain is EPEVTQTPSHQVTQMGQEVILRCVPISNHLYFYWYRQILGQKVEFLVSFYNNEISEKSEIFDDQFSVERPDGSNFTLKIRSTKLEDSAMYFCASRRGGEADTQYFGPGTRLTVL.

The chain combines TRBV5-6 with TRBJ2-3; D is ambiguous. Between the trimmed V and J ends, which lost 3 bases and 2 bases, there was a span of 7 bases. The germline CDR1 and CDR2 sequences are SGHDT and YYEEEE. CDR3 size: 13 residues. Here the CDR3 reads CASSSTPTDTQYF. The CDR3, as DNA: TGTGCCAGCAGCTCAACTCCCACAGATACGCAGTATTTT.

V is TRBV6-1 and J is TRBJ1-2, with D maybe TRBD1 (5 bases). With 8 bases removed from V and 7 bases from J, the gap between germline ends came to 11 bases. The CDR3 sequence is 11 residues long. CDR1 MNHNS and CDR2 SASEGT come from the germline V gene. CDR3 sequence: CASRGVGGYTF. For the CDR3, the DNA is TGTGCCAGCCGGGGCGTGGGTGGCTACACCTTC.

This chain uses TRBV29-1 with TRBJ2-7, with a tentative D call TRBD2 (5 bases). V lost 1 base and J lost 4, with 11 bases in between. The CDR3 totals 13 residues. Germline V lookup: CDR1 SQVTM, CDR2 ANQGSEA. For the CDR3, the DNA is TGCAGCGTTGAAGTGGACTCAAATTACGAGCAGTACTTC. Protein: CSVEVDSNYEQYF.

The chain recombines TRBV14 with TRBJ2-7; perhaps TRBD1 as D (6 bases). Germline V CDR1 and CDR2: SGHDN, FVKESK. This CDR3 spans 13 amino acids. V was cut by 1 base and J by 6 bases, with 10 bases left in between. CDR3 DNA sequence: TGTGCCAGCAGCCAAGGGACAGTTAGCGAGCAGTACTTC. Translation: CASSQGTVSEQYF.

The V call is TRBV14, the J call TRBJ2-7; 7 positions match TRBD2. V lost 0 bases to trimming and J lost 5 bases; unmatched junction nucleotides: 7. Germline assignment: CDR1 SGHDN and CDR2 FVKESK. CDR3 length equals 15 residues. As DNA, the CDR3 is TGTGCCAGCAGCCAAGACGTGGGAGGGTTGGACGAGCAGTACTTC. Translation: CASSQDVGGLDEQYF.

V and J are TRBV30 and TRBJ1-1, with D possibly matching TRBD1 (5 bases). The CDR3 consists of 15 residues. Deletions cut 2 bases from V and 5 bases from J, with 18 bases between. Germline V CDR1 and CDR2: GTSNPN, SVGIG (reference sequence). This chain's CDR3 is CAWSPTLGGETEAFF. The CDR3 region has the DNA TGTGCCTGGAGTCCGACCCTTGGGGGGGAAACTGAAGCTTTCTTT.

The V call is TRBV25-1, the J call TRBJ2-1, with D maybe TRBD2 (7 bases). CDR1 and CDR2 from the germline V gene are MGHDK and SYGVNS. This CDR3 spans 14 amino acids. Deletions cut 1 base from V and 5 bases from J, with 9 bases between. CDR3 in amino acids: CASSEWGGHNEQFF. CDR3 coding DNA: TGTGCCAGCAGTGAATGGGGGGGCCACAATGAGCAGTTCTTC.

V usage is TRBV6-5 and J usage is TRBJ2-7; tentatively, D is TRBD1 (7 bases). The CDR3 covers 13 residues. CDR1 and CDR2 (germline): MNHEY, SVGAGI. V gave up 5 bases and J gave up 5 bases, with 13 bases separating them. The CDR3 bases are TGTGCCAGCAGTCAGGGGGGCTGGAACGAGCAGTACTTC. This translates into CASSQGGWNEQYF.

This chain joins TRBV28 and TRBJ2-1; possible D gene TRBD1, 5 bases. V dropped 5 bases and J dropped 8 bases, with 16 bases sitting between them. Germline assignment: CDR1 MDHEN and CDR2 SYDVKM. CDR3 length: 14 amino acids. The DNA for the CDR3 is TGTGCCAGCAGTCTTGTAGGCCAGGGTGATGAGCAGTTCTTC. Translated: CASSLVGQGDEQFF. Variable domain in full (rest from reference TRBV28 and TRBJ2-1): DVKVTQSSRYLVKRTGEKVFLECVQDMDHENMFWYRQDPGLGLRLIYFSYDVKMKEKGDIPEGYSVSREKKERFSLILESASTNQTSMYLCASSLVGQGDEQFFGPGTRLTVL.

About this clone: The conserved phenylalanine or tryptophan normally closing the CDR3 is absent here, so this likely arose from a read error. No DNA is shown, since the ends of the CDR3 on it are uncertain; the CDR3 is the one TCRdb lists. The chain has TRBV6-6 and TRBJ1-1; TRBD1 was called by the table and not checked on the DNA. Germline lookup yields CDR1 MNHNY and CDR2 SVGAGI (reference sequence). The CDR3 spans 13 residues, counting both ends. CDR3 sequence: CASSYLSGTAAVT.

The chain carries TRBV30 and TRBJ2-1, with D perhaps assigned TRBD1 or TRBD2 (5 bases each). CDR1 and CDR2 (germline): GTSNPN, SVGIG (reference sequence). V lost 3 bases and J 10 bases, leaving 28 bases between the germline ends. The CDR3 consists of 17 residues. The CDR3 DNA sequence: TGTGCCTGGAGCGCATTCGCCCGGGACCTAGCCCCAGGGGAGCAGTTCTTC. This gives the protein CAWSAFARDLAPGEQFF.

CDR3 residues: CASSPRDLAILETQYF. The CDR3 DNA is TGTGCCAGCAGCCCACGGGACCTCGCGATCTTGGAGACCCAGTACTTC. This chain connects TRBV28 to TRBJ2-5; D may match TRBD1 or TRBD2 (5 bases each). With 6 bases removed from V and 5 bases from J, the gap between germline ends came to 22 bases. Per the germline V gene, CDR1 is MDHEN and CDR2 is SYDVKM. This CDR3 spans 16 amino acids.

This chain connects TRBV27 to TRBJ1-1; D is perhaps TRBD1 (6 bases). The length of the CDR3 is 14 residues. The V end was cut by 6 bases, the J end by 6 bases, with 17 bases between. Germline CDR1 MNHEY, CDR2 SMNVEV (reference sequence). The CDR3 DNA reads TGTGCCAGCAGATGGTGGGGGCAGGAGGCTGAAGCTTTCTTT. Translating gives CASRWWGQEAEAFF.

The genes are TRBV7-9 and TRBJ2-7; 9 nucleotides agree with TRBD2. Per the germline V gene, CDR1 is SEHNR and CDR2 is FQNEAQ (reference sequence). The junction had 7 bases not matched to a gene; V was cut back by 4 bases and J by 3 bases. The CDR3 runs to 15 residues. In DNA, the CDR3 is TGTGCCAGCAGCTCCCCAGCGGGAGGTTTCTACGAGCAGTACTTC. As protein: CASSSPAGGFYEQYF.

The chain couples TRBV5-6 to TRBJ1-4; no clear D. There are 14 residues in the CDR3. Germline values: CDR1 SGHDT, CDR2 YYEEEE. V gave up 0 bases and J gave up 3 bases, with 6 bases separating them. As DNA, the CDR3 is TGTGCCAGCAGCTTGGGGGCAGCTAATGAAAAACTGTTTTTT. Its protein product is CASSLGAANEKLFF.

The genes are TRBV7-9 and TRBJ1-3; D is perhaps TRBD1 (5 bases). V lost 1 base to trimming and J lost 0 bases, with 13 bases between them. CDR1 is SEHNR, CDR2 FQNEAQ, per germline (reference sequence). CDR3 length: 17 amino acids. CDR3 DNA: TGTGCCAGCAGCTTAGGAACGGGACGGAGCTCTGGAAACACCATATATTTT. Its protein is CASSLGTGRSSGNTIYF.